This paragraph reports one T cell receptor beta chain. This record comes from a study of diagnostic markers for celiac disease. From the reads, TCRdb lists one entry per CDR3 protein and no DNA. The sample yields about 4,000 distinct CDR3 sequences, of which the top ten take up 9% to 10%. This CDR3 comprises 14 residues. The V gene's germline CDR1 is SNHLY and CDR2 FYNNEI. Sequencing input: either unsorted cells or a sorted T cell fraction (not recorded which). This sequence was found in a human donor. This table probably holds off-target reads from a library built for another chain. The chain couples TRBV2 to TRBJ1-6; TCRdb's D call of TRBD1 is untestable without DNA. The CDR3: CASSWGRIGSPLHF.